This TCR beta chain was retrieved from a study of radiotherapy plus CTLA-4 blockade in lung cancer (dated by TCRdb to 2016 to 2018). The study in broad terms: Among enrolled patients, about 17% had an objective response and approximately 30% reached disease control.

The full study reports these points: Early dynamic changes in blood T cell clones, together with increased serum interferon-beta after radiation, were reported as the strongest predictors of response. After treatment with radiotherapy and ipilimumab, TCR clones that originated in tumors expanded in peripheral blood.

The study evaluated CTLA-4 blockade (ipilimumab) given together with focal radiation therapy in patients who had chemo-refractory metastatic non-small-cell lung cancer. V and J are trimmed by 0 bases and 2 bases, and the gene matches miss 8 bases of the junction. The cysteine opens and the phenylalanine closes a CDR3 of 17 amino acids. Only the CDR3 part of the read is kept: 51 bases, read in frame from the first base. Via the germline V gene, CDR1 is LGHNA and CDR2 YNFKEQ. As to this clone: The antigen it recognizes is unknown. Base quality data are lacking; no much larger clone is found one base away.

The protocol used for the library was the immunoSEQ multiplex PCR assay. The clones in this table, taken by TCRdb from immuneACCESS, are in-frame only. Not every clone is retained; where verified, under half of the shortfall comes from an unresolved V gene, and the cause of the rest is unknown. For this sample the table gives over 30,000 clones, of which more than 75% were detected only once. The top ten hold more than 20% of the sample. Rearrangement joined TRBV4-2 to TRBJ2-7, and 9 junction bases match TRBD1. This receptor was taken from a human donor with non-small cell lung cancer that progressed on radiotherapy plus ipilimumab. This material consisted of peripheral blood, taken from a patient treated with radiotherapy plus ipilimumab. The CDR3 sequence is CASSQDEARTGAYEQYF. The sequenced DNA: TGTGCCAGCAGCCAAGATGAAGCTAGGACAGGGGCCTACGAGCAGTACTTC.